This note documents a single T cell receptor (beta chain) sequence. Antigen specificity is unknown. Using immunoSEQ multiplex PCR, the repertoire was profiled, and TCRdb retains in-frame clones only, with some absent. The table records around 500,000 clones, roughly 87% of them present only once. Treatment defined: about 20 received Ad26.COV2.S at low or high dose, single or two shots; roughly five received placebo; per-sample allocation not given. Specimens were obtained on day 63 following the first vaccine or placebo injection. This person who donated was an adult of 18-55 years in Boston. Vaccination used an Ad26 vector expressing Wuhan-strain SARS-CoV-2 spike. The data originate from a study of Ad26.COV2.S vaccination and SARS-CoV-2 variants. Study observations and caveats: Vaccine recipients posted higher spike-specific TCR breadth than their placebo counterparts. Non-spike TCR breadth showed similarity between vaccine and placebo recipients.

The sequence came from a person between 18 and 60 years old who received the Ad26.COV2.S COVID-19 vaccine or a placebo. The sample in question was peripheral blood, obtained in a trial of Ad26.COV2.S vaccine versus placebo.

The CDR3 bases are TGTGCCAGCAGTTTTAGGACTAGTCCCAATGAGCAGTTCTTC. Amino acid sequence: CASSFRTSPNEQFF. This chain joins TRBV28 and TRBJ2-1; 7 nucleotides line up with TRBD2. The trim removed 3 bases at V and 6 bases at J, leaving 5 bases unmatched. This CDR3 is built from 14 residues. Germline lookup yields CDR1 MDHEN and CDR2 SYDVKM.